Below are 10 T cell receptor beta chains sequenced from a single sample in a study of T cell responses to AZD1222 COVID-19 vaccine (dated by TCRdb to 2020 to 2022). The library was made by the immunoSEQ multiplex PCR assay. The source is immuneACCESS, and TCRdb retained only in-frame sequences with V and J called. Part of the clones is not carried over; for the studies checked, unresolved V genes explain less than half of this, and the remainder is unexplained. This sample gives fewer than 120,000 clones in total; around nine tenths of them show up just once. 3.2% of the sample is held by the ten biggest clonotypes. Reading the label with the study, this specimen's time point is: baseline before first vaccination. The sequencing here drew on peripheral blood, taken on day 0 of AZD1222 vaccination. The receptors come from an adult in good health.

This sequence joins TRBV19 and TRBJ2-2; D remains ambiguous. The V gene lost 6 bases and the J gene lost 0 bases, with 8 bases spanning the gap. This CDR3 comprises 14 residues. The germline V gene has CDR1 LNHDA and CDR2 SQIVND (reference sequence). This chain's CDR3 is CASRKPSNTGELFF. In DNA form, the CDR3 reads TGTGCCAGTAGGAAACCCTCGAACACCGGGGAGCTGTTTTTT.

The chain links TRBV3-1 (or the pseudogene TRBV3-2) to TRBJ1-1; possible D gene TRBD1, 6 bases. V lost 5 bases, J lost 11 bases, and 15 bases lay in between. Germline CDR1 is LGHDT and CDR2 is YNNKEL (reference sequence). This CDR3 is built from 12 residues. This CDR3 is CASSTTGREAFF. The CDR3 nucleotides are TGTGCCAGCAGCACGACAGGTCGGGAGGCTTTCTTT.

J is TRBJ1-5 and V is TRBV19; D remains ambiguous. Trimming took 7 bases from V and 8 from J, leaving 21 bases between them. The CDR3 consists of 15 residues. Germline CDR1 reads LNHDA; CDR2 reads SQIVND (reference sequence). In DNA form, the CDR3 reads TGTGCCAGTAATAACCCAAGAGGCCCCGGGGAGCCCCAGCATTTT. It translates to CASNNPRGPGEPQHF.

V usage is TRBV5-1 and J usage is TRBJ2-4; D uncertain. V was shortened by 5 bases and J by 0 bases, with 9 bases between the two germline ends. The CDR3 runs 14 residues. Germline V gene lookup returns CDR1 SGHRS and CDR2 YFSETQ. The CDR3 loop reads CASSQSLAKNIQYF. CDR3 bases: TGCGCCAGCAGTCAGAGCTTAGCCAAAAACATTCAGTACTTC.

The V call is TRBV6-5, the J call TRBJ2-1; a possible D gene is TRBD2 (5 bases). There are 12 residues in the CDR3. Germline lookup yields CDR1 MNHEY and CDR2 SVGAGI. V was pared by 6 bases and J by 10 bases, with 13 bases between. DNA for the CDR3: TGTGCCAGCAGGTCCGAGGAGGTAGAGCAGTTCTTC. Encoded protein: CASRSEEVEQFF.

The chain recombines TRBV28 with TRBJ1-4; D uncertain. The CDR3 consists of 11 residues. V was pared by 6 bases and J by 11 bases, with 10 bases between. Germline V gene lookup returns CDR1 MDHEN and CDR2 SYDVKM. Written as DNA, the CDR3 is TGTGCCAGCAGGTTTCTCGAGAAACTGTTTTTT. Translated, it gives CASRFLEKLFF.

V gene TRBV20-1 combines with J gene TRBJ1-5; 7 bases line up with TRBD1. The CDR3 is 14 residues long. With V trimmed by 5 bases and J by 5 bases, 9 bases remained unmatched. Germline assignment: CDR1 DFQATT and CDR2 SNEGSKA (reference sequence). CDR3 sequence reads: CSAGGTDTYQPQHF. The CDR3 bases are TGCAGTGCTGGTGGGACAGATACTTATCAGCCCCAGCATTTT.

The chain employs TRBV5-1 and TRBJ2-7, with unresolved D. The germline V and J ends were trimmed by 3 bases and 0 bases, with 7 bases remaining between them. CDR1 is SGHRS and CDR2 is YFSETQ in the germline V gene. This CDR3 comprises 13 residues. The CDR3 loop is CASSSRVSYEQYF. Written as DNA, the CDR3 is TGCGCCAGCAGCTCCCGGGTCTCCTACGAGCAGTACTTC.

This rearrangement joins TRBV29-1 to TRBJ2-1, with no clear D. Germline V CDR1 and CDR2: SQVTM, ANQGSEA. The CDR3 consists of 11 residues. The ends were cut back, 2 bases at V and 8 bases at J, with 7 bases in the middle. CDR3 region: CSVEWAYEQFF. CDR3 DNA: TGCAGCGTTGAATGGGCGTATGAGCAGTTCTTC.

In nucleotides, the CDR3 is TGTGCCAGCAGCTTAACCTACTACGAGCAGTACTTC. It specifies CASSLTYYEQYF. The genes are TRBV7-2 and TRBJ2-7; D remains unclear. CDR3 length equals 12 residues. Trimming removed 2 bases at V and 3 bases at J, with 5 bases between. Germline V gives CDR1 SGHTA, CDR2 FQGNSA.